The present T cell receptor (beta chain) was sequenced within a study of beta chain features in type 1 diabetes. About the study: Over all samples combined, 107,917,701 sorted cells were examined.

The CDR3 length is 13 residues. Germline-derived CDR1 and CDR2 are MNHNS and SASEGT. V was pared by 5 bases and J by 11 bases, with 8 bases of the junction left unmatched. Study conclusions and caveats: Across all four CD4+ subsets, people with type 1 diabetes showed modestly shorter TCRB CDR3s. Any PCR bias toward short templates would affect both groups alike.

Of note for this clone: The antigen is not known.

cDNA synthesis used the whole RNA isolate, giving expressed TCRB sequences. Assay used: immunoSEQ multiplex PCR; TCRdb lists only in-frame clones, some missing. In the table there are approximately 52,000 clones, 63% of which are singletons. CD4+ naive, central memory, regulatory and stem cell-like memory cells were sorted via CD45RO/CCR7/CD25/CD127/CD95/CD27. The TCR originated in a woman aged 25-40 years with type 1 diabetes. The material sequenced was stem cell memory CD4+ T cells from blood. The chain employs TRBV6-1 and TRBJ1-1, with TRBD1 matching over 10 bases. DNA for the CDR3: TGTGCCAGCAGTCCCCGGGACAGGGGTAGGGCTTTCTTT. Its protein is CASSPRDRGRAFF.